This TCR beta chain was sequenced in a study of regulatory T cells in long-lasting Graves disease. Study-level findings and limits: Patients with persistent Graves' had lower TCR diversity than newly diagnosed patients. Persistent disease favored TRBV28, TRBJ1-2 and TRBJ2-5.

This clonotype occurred many times. Its antigen is currently unknown. Time point given: newly diagnosed GD, antithyroid drugs for less than 3 months. The TCR library was prepared using RNA isolated from PBMCs. Those enrolled as patients came out of an endocrinology department in Xi'an, China. Trimming cost V 8 bases and J 3 bases, with 7 bases left between them. Germline-derived CDR1 and CDR2 are SNHLY and FYNNEI. The CDR3 sequence is 12 residues long. Combining iRepertoire HTBI primers with Arm-PCR of CDR3 regions, the authors built TCR beta libraries. Each CDR3 protein is one row after TCRdb ran MiXCR on the multiplex PCR reads. The data contain some 350,000 distinct CDR3 sequences, under 20% of them singletons. This sample also belongs to another study, concerning T cells in Graves' hyperthyroidism and ophthalmopathy. This second report adds: For Graves' hyperthyroidism to be stable, ophthalmopathy could not progress within 18 months.

The sample here was peripheral blood mononuclear cells (PBMCs), taken at new diagnosis, from a patient treated with antithyroid drugs. The chain uses TRBV2 and TRBJ1-4, with D possibly TRBD1 on 5 matching bases. The receptor's source is a woman between 18 and 30 years old with Graves disease. CDR3 in amino acids: CASARANEKLFF. The CDR3 DNA sequence: TGTGCCAGCGCCAGGGCTAATGAAAAACTGTTTTTT.